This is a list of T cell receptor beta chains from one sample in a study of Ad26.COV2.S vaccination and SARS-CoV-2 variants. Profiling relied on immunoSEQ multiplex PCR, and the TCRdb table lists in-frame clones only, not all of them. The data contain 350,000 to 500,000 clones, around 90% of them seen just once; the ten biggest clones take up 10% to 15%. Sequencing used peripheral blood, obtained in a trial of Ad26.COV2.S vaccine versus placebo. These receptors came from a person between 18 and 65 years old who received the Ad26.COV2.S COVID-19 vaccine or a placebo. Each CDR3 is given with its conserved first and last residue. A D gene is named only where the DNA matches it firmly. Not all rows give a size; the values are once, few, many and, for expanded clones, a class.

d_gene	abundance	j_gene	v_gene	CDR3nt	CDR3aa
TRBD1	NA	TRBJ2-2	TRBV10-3	TGTGCCATCAGTGAAAACTGGGACAGGGTGAAGTCCGGGGAGCTGTTTTTT	CAISENWDRVKSGELFF
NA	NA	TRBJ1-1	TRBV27	TGTGCCAGCAGACTGACAGGTGGAAACACTGAAGCTTTCTTT	CASRLTGGNTEAFF
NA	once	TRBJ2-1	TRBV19	TGTGCCAGTAGTATTATAAACAGGGATGAGCAGTTCTTC	CASSIINRDEQFF
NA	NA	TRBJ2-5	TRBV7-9	TGTGCCAGCAGTCCGAGGGTCCTCGACCAAGAGACCCAGTACTTC	CASSPRVLDQETQYF
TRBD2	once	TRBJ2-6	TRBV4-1	TGCGCCAGCAGCCGAGGACTAGGCTCTGGGGCCAACGTCCTGACTTTC	CASSRGLGSGANVLTF
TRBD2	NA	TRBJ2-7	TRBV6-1	TGTGCCAGCAGTGGAGCGTTAGCGGGAGGCAACGAGCAGTACTTC	CASSGALAGGNEQYF
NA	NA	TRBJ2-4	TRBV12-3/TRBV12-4	TGTGCCAGCGGCCGCGACAGCCCCCTACTGTACTTC	CASGRDSPLLYF
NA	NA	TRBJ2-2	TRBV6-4	TGTGCCAGCAGCACTAGCAGAAACACCGGGGAGCTGTTTTTT	CASSTSRNTGELFF
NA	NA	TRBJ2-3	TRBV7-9	TGTGCCAGCAGCTTAGTGGCGGGACGATCCACAGATACGCAGTATTTT	CASSLVAGRSTDTQYF
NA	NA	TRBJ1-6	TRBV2	TGTGCCAGCAGCCTCTTCGGCGGGGGGGGCCCTACCGCCCCCCTCCACTTT	CASSLFGGGGPTAPLHF
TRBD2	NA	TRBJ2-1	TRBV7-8	TGTGCCAGCAGCTTAGCCCTGTGGACTAGCGGGAACAATGAGCAGTTCTTC	CASSLALWTSGNNEQFF
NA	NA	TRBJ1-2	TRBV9	TGTGCCAGCAGCGTAGACGAGGGGTTAGGGGGCTACACCTTC	CASSVDEGLGGYTF
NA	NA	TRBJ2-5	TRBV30	TGTGCCTGCTCCCAAGAATTATTGGAGACCCAGTACTTC	CACSQELLETQYF
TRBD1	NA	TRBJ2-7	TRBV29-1	TGCAGCGTTGGGGGACAGGGGGACGAGCAGTACTTC	CSVGGQGDEQYF
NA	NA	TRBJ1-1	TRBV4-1	TGCGCCAGCAGCCAATATGGACCGAGCACTGAAGCTTTCTTT	CASSQYGPSTEAFF
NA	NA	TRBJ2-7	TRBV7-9	TGTGCCAGCAGCACAGAGGGTGGGTTCTACGAGCAGTACTTC	CASSTEGGFYEQYF
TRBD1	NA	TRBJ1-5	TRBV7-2	TGTGCCAGCAGCTCTGGACAGGGTTTTAATCAGCCCCAGCATTTT	CASSSGQGFNQPQHF
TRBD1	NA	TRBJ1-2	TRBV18	TGTGCCAGCTCACGTGCGGACAGGGGTTCGTACGGCTACACCTTC	CASSRADRGSYGYTF
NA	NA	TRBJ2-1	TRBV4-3	TGCGCCAGCAGCCAAGACCCCACGGGACCCTACAATGAGCAGTTCTTC	CASSQDPTGPYNEQFF
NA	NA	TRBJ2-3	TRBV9	TGTGCCAGCAGCGTAGTCGGACAGAACACAGATACGCAGTATTTT	CASSVVGQNTDTQYF